The TCR beta chain described here comes from a study of T cell repertoires in cytomegalovirus infection (dated by TCRdb to the late 2010s). Broadly, across the study: Alongside well-studied HLA-B-restricted epitopes, the peptide stimulations were aimed at recently identified HLA-C-restricted CMV epitopes, whose presentation resists viral immunomodulation. Donor HLA type was relevant to the analysis, because carriage of CMV infection together with the matching HLA type was indicated by public TCR beta signatures.

TCRdb lists the instrument as Illumina HiSeq 1500. TCRdb took the public reads, trimmed them with fastp at Q25, ran MiXCR for clone calling and kept in-frame beta chains. Each entry is one CDR3 protein sequence, shown with its most common DNA and genes. For this sample the table gives more than 250,000 distinct CDR3 sequences, of which 20% to 25% were detected only once. Roughly 15% of the sample is taken by the ten largest. This clonotype occurred a few times. What antigen it recognizes has not been identified. There are no base qualities to consult, and no much larger clone falls within one base. Here V drops 3 bases and J drops 4 bases, and the junction holds 5 bases not matched to any gene. The CDR3 runs 14 amino acids, cysteine and phenylalanine included. The CDR3 DNA has 42 bases and is translated from base 1. The germline V gene (reference sequence) yields LGHDT for CDR1 and YNNKEL for CDR2. The sample's treatment or condition label, in plain terms: in vitro stimulation with specific CMV peptide epitopes to enrich CMV-specific T cells.

The paper's findings and limits, for the study overall: Cumulative frequency of public TCR beta family members discriminated carriers of CMV infection plus the relevant HLA type in this cohort and an independent approximately 350-donor cohort. In the ex vivo response, HLA-C-restricted CMV-specific TCR beta clonotypes were dominant, and in two of eight donors the single most frequent clonotype came from this HLA-C-restricted group.

The rearrangement joined TRBV3-1 to TRBJ1-1; TRBD1 aligns with 7 central bases. The receptor was derived from a human donor in good health (CMV status not recorded). Some clones in this sample may be carry-over from other donors' samples. The sample here was cultured PBMCs, taken from culture after CMV antigen stimulation. The CDR3 reads CASSQRQGGTEAFF. DNA sequence: TGTGCCAGCAGCCAGCGACAGGGTGGCACTGAAGCTTTCTTT.